This note documents a single T cell receptor (beta chain) sequence. This entry comes from a study of blood T cell repertoires in COVID-19. CDR1 is MNHEY and CDR2 is SVGAGI in the germline V gene. This CDR3 comprises 13 residues. The J segment lost 6 bases and the V segment lost 6 bases, leaving 6 bases of the junction unmatched. Libraries were prepared by immunoSEQ multiplex PCR; TCRdb keeps only in-frame clonotypes and omits some of them. The sample consists of 250,000 or so clones, around 87% of them appearing once. The sequenced sample consisted of peripheral blood. The TCR comes from an older woman with COVID-19, enrolled during active disease. The chain employs TRBV6-5 and TRBJ1-2, with 8 bases lining up with TRBD1. The CDR3 is CASSRGQGDGYTF. CDR3 nucleotide sequence: TGTGCCAGCAGCCGCGGACAGGGAGATGGCTACACCTTC.